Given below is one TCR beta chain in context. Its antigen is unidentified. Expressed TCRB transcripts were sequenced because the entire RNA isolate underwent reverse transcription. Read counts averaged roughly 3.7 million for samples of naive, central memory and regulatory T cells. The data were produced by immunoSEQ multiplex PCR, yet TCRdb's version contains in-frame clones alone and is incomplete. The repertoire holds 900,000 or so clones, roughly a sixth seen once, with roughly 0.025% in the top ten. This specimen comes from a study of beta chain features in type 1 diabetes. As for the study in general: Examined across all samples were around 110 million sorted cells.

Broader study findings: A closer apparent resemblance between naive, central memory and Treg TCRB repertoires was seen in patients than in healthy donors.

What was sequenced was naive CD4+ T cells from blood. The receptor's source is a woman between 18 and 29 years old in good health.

In nucleotides, the CDR3 is TGCGCCAGCAGCCCACCCTGGGGGGAGCTGTTTTTT. It yields the protein CASSPPWGELFF. This rearrangement joins TRBV4-1 to TRBJ2-2; no clear D gene. The CDR3 is made up of 12 amino acids. Germline assignment: CDR1 MGHRA and CDR2 YSYEKL. The V end was cut by 4 bases, the J end by 8 bases, with 8 bases between.